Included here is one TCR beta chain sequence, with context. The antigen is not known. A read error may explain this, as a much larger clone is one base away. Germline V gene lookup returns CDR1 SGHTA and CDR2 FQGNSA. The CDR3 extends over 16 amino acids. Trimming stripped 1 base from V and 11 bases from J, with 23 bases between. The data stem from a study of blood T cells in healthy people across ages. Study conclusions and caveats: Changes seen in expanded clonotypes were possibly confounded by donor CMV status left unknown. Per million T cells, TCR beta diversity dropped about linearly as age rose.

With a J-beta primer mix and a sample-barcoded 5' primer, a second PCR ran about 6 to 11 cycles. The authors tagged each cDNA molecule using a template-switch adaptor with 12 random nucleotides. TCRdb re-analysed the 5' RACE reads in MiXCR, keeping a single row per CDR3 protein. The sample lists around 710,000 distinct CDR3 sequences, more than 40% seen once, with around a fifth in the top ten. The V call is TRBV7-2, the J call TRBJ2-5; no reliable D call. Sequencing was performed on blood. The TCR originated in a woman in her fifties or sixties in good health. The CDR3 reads CASSLEGRPYGYVQYF. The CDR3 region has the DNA TGTGCCAGCAGCTTAGAGGGCAGGCCCTACGGCTACGTGCAGTACTTC.